One and the same sample provided the 29 T cell receptor beta chains below, sequenced in a study of blood T cell repertoires in COVID-19. TCRdb keeps only in-frame clones here, not all; method: immunoSEQ multiplex PCR. The table has 85,000 to 100,000 clones, 79% seen once. The specimen was peripheral blood. These receptors came from a woman of 80 years or more with active or convalescent COVID-19.

The chain carries TRBV5-4 and TRBJ1-2; no clear D gene. V dropped 4 bases and J dropped 3 bases, with 16 bases sitting between them. The CDR3 sequence is 15 residues long. The germline V gene encodes CDR1 SGHNT and CDR2 YYREEE (reference sequence). In nucleotides, the CDR3 is TGTGCCAGCAGCCATCGACAAGGATGGGACTATGGCTACACCTTC. Translation gives CASSHRQGWDYGYTF.

This chain joins TRBV5-1 and TRBJ2-2; 7 bases map to TRBD2. V was pared by 4 bases and J by 5 bases, with 8 bases of the junction left unmatched. Looked up from germline, CDR1 is SGHRS and CDR2 is YFSETQ. This CDR3 has 15 residues. The CDR3 DNA sequence: TGCGCCAGCAGCCCGGTGACCGGGGGGACCGGGGAGCTGTTTTTT. Its protein is CASSPVTGGTGELFF.

The chain combines TRBV6-2 or TRBV6-3 with TRBJ2-3; the D is unclear. Germline CDR1 is MNHEY and CDR2 is SVGEGT. V shed 2 bases and J shed 2 bases, with 5 bases lying between them. There are 13 residues in the CDR3. The CDR3 loop is CASSYINTDTQYF. In nucleotides, the CDR3 is TGTGCCAGCAGTTACATCAACACAGATACGCAGTATTTT.

The J gene is TRBJ2-7, the V gene TRBV14; 12 nucleotides match TRBD2. V dropped 6 bases and J dropped 5; count of bases not matched to a gene: 8. This CDR3 contains 15 residues. CDR1 SGHDN and CDR2 FVKESK come from the germline V gene. In DNA form, the CDR3 reads TGTGCCAGCAGTCCACTAGCGGGAGGCGTTAACGAGCAGTACTTC. Translated, it gives CASSPLAGGVNEQYF. The full variable domain, its missing parts supplied by reference TRBV14 and TRBJ2-7, is EAGVTQFPSHSVIEKGQTVTLRCDPISGHDNLYWYRRVMGKEIKFLLHFVKESKQDESGMPNNRFLAERTGGTYSTLKVQPAELEDSGVYFCASSPLAGGVNEQYFGPGTRLTVT.

V usage is TRBV9 and J usage is TRBJ2-3; 7 bases are a match to TRBD2. Germline V gene lookup returns CDR1 SGDLS and CDR2 YYNGEE. The J segment lost 1 base and the V segment lost 3 bases, leaving 8 bases of the junction unmatched. The CDR3 loop spans 16 amino acids. The CDR3 bases are TGTGCCAGCAGCGGCCTCACTAGCGTTGGCACAGATACGCAGTATTTT. It encodes CASSGLTSVGTDTQYF.

The V and J genes are TRBV6-1 and TRBJ2-1; TRBD2 agrees at 10 bases. The CDR3 runs 17 residues. CDR1 and CDR2 (germline): MNHNS, SASEGT. J was trimmed by 3 bases and V by 6 bases; bases with no gene match: 11. The DNA of the CDR3 is TGTGCCAGCAGGGAAAGGACTAGCGGATTAAACTACAATGAGCAGTTCTTC. Its translation: CASRERTSGLNYNEQFF.

The chain has TRBV6-5 and TRBJ1-1, with 10 bases lining up with TRBD1. Germline values: CDR1 MNHEY, CDR2 SVGAGI. Trimming cost V 5 bases and J 0 bases; bases outside gene matches: 3. CDR3 length: 15 amino acids. CDR3 in DNA: TGTGCCAGCAGTCGGGACAGGGGCATGAACACTGAAGCTTTCTTT. Translating it yields CASSRDRGMNTEAFF.

The rearrangement links TRBV6-5 to TRBJ1-2, with 8 bases aligning to TRBD1. Germline CDR1 reads MNHEY; CDR2 reads SVGAGI. Trimming at V came to 5 bases and at J to 5 bases, leaving 7 bases not matched to a gene. CDR3 length: 14 amino acids. The CDR3 DNA follows: TGTGCCAGCAGTAAGCCGGGACAGGAATATGGCTACACCTTC. Amino acids: CASSKPGQEYGYTF.

This clone was seen just once. This chain connects TRBV7-3 to TRBJ2-1; 7 bases agree with TRBD2. With 4 bases clipped from V and 4 bases from J, the junction kept 7 bases outside the gene matches. Germline-derived CDR1 and CDR2 are SGHTA and FQGTGA. This CDR3 region has 15 residues. The CDR3 DNA reads TGTGCCAGCAGCTCTGTCTCGGGAGGTTACAATGAGCAGTTCTTC. This sequence encodes CASSSVSGGYNEQFF.

The CDR3, as DNA: TGTGCCAGCCCCTGGCCTAGCGACCAAGAGACCCAGTACTTC. It translates to CASPWPSDQETQYF. The chain links TRBV9 to TRBJ2-5; TRBD2 might be the D (6 bases). Trimming removed 7 bases from V and 0 bases from J, with 13 bases in between. Germline V gene data show CDR1 as SGDLS and CDR2 as YYNGEE. The CDR3 spans 14 residues. Supplemented by reference TRBV9 and TRBJ2-5, the full variable domain reads DSGVTQTPKHLITATGQRVTLRCSPRSGDLSVYWYQQSLDQGLQFLIQYYNGEERAKGNILERFSAQQFPDLHSELNLSSLELGDSALYFCASPWPSDQETQYFGPGTRLLVL.

The chain couples TRBV6-1 to TRBJ2-1; possible D gene TRBD1, 5 bases. Germline-derived CDR1 and CDR2 are MNHNS and SASEGT. Trimming took off 1 base at V and 8 bases at J, with 9 bases between the two ends. This CDR3 has 13 residues. The DNA for the CDR3 is TGTGCCAGCAGTGAAGGGACAACCGATGAGCAGTTCTTC. This sequence encodes CASSEGTTDEQFF.

Notes on this clone: Its ends do not fully match the called genes, so a read error is possible. The V gene is TRBV5-1, the J gene TRBJ2-2; D is unresolved. This CDR3 has 13 amino acids. The germline CDR1 and CDR2 sequences are SGHRS and YFSETQ. Here the CDR3 reads CASSLVPGGELFF. The CDR3 region has the DNA TGTGCCAGCAGCTTGGTGCCGGGCGGGGAGCTGTTTTTT. The full variable domain, completed using reference TRBV5-1 and TRBJ2-2, is KAGVTQTPRYLIKTRGQQVTLSCSPISGHRSVSWYQQTPGQGLQFLFEYFSETQRNKGNFPGRFSGRQFSNSRSEMNVSTLELGDSALYLCASSLVPGGELFFGEGSRLTVL.

The V call is TRBV19, the J call TRBJ2-5; D is undetermined. V lost 3 bases and J 1 base, leaving 12 bases between the germline ends. CDR1 and CDR2 (germline): LNHDA, SQIVND (reference sequence). The CDR3 covers 15 residues. This CDR3 reads CASSIWPGPQETQYF. For the CDR3, the DNA is TGTGCCAGTAGTATTTGGCCTGGGCCCCAAGAGACCCAGTACTTC.

This clone was seen a handful of times. This sequence joins TRBV9 and TRBJ2-3; TRBD2 aligns across 10 bases. The V segment lost 3 bases and the J segment 6 bases; nucleotides outside the gene matches: 13. Germline CDR1 reads SGDLS; CDR2 reads YYNGEE. The CDR3 covers 17 residues. CDR3 region: CASSGTGTSVIRDTQYF. The CDR3 DNA reads as TGTGCCAGCAGCGGAACCGGGACTAGCGTTATACGGGATACGCAGTATTTT. Together with reference TRBV9 and TRBJ2-3, the CDR3 gives the full variable domain: DSGVTQTPKHLITATGQRVTLRCSPRSGDLSVYWYQQSLDQGLQFLIQYYNGEERAKGNILERFSAQQFPDLHSELNLSSLELGDSALYFCASSGTGTSVIRDTQYFGPGTRLTVL.

CDR3 loop: CASSVGQSSYNEQFF. The CDR3, as DNA: TGCGCCAGCAGCGTCGGACAGAGCTCCTACAATGAGCAGTTCTTC. The chain employs TRBV5-1 and TRBJ2-1, with a tentative D call TRBD1 (6 bases). V lost 4 bases and J 0 bases, leaving 11 bases between the germline ends. CDR3 length: 15 amino acids. Germline CDR1 reads SGHRS; CDR2 reads YFSETQ.

The rearrangement uses TRBV19 and TRBJ2-6; 8 bases line up with TRBD1. Germline CDR1 and CDR2: LNHDA and SQIVND (reference sequence). The CDR3 runs 19 residues. After removal of 7 bases from V and 0 bases from J, the junction contained 14 bases not matched to a gene. CDR3 protein: CASNEMATGVASGANVLTF. CDR3 bases: TGTGCCAGTAATGAGATGGCGACAGGGGTTGCCTCTGGGGCCAACGTCCTGACTTTC. Full variable domain (outside the CDR3, taken from reference TRBV19 and TRBJ2-6): DGGITQSPKYLFRKEGQNVTLSCEQNLNHDAMYWYRQDPGQGLRLIYYSQIVNDFQKGDIAEGYSVSREKKESFPLTVTSAQKNPTAFYLCASNEMATGVASGANVLTFGAGSRLTVL.

CDR3 region: CASRVWTGDNEQFF. CDR3 DNA sequence: TGTGCCAGCAGGGTATGGACAGGGGACAATGAGCAGTTCTTC. This sequence joins TRBV2 and TRBJ2-1; TRBD1 aligns across 9 bases. CDR3 size: 14 residues. Germline CDR1 reads SNHLY; CDR2 reads FYNNEI. J was trimmed by 5 bases and V by 6 bases; bases with no gene match: 5.

The V gene is TRBV25-1, the J gene TRBJ2-7; TRBD2 might be the D (6 bases). Germline-derived CDR1 and CDR2 are MGHDK and SYGVNS. The ends were cut back, 4 bases at V and 4 bases at J, with 20 bases in the middle. The CDR3 sequence is 16 residues long. As DNA, the CDR3 is TGTGCCAGCAGTGGTGGGGTTGGGGACTTGGCGTACGAGCAGTACTTC. It specifies CASSGGVGDLAYEQYF.

This clone appeared a single time. This rearrangement joins TRBV29-1 to TRBJ2-5; the match to TRBD1 covers 7 bases. Looked up from germline, CDR1 is SQVTM and CDR2 is ANQGSEA. The CDR3 contains 16 residues. V trimming: 5 bases; J trimming: 1 base; junction bases outside the gene matches: 13. In DNA form, the CDR3 reads TGCAGCGTTCTCGGGCCGGGCAGGGGGTTCCAAGAGACCCAGTACTTC. It specifies CSVLGPGRGFQETQYF.

The V call is TRBV27, the J call TRBJ1-5; 9 nucleotides match TRBD1. Germline-derived CDR1 and CDR2 are MNHEY and SMNVEV (reference sequence). J lost 4 bases, V lost 3 bases, and 7 bases had no gene match. The CDR3 loop spans 16 amino acids. The CDR3, as DNA: TGTGCCAGCAGTTTGCTCGGGACAGGGAGTAATCAGCCCCAGCATTTT. Residues: CASSLLGTGSNQPQHF.

The chain couples TRBV14 to TRBJ1-2, with a tentative D call TRBD1 (5 bases). With 3 bases removed from V and 1 base from J, the gap between germline ends came to 6 bases. CDR1 SGHDN and CDR2 FVKESK come from the germline V gene. The CDR3 extends over 13 amino acids. The CDR3 region has the DNA TGTGCCAGCAGCCAGCAGGGTAACTATGGCTACACCTTC. Translation: CASSQQGNYGYTF.

CDR3 sequence reads: CASSRIAASGANTGELFF. The CDR3 DNA follows: TGTGCCAGTAGTAGAATAGCGGCTAGCGGCGCGAACACCGGGGAGCTGTTTTTT. The chain is built from TRBV19 and TRBJ2-2, with 7 bases lining up with TRBD2. The length of the CDR3 is 18 residues. Germline V gene sequence: CDR1 LNHDA, CDR2 SQIVND (reference sequence). The junction had 11 bases not matched to a gene; V was cut back by 4 bases and J by 0 bases.

This chain connects TRBV6-5 to TRBJ2-7, with 7 positions matching TRBD2. With 0 bases clipped from V and 0 bases from J, the junction kept 5 bases outside the gene matches. The CDR3 is made up of 16 amino acids. CDR1 and CDR2 (germline): MNHEY, SVGAGI. The CDR3 nucleotides are TGTGCCAGCAGTTACTCGACGGGGGAGGGCTCCTACGAGCAGTACTTC. This translates into CASSYSTGEGSYEQYF.

The chain has TRBV4-2 and TRBJ2-7, with 14 bases matching TRBD2. The CDR3 spans 17 residues. The germline V gene has CDR1 LGHNA and CDR2 YNFKEQ. J lost 3 bases, V lost 4 bases, and 8 bases had no gene match. CDR3 DNA sequence: TGTGCCAGCAGCCCCGCCGGGACTAGCGGGAGTTTCTACGAGCAGTACTTC. Encoded protein: CASSPAGTSGSFYEQYF.

The rearrangement joins TRBV28 to TRBJ2-1; D may be TRBD2 (5 bases). Germline CDR1 and CDR2: MDHEN and SYDVKM. This CDR3 has 16 residues. V was shortened by 1 base and J by 2 bases, with 12 bases between the two germline ends. The CDR3 spells CASSLFGDGAYNEQFF. As DNA, the CDR3 is TGTGCCAGCAGTTTATTCGGGGATGGAGCCTACAATGAGCAGTTCTTC.

V usage is TRBV6-5 and J usage is TRBJ2-7; D gene uncertain. V shed 8 bases and J shed 3 bases, with 11 bases lying between them. Germline V CDR1 and CDR2: MNHEY, SVGAGI. The CDR3 is made up of 12 amino acids. The CDR3: CASSPERYEQYF. CDR3 DNA: TGTGCCAGCTCCCCTGAGCGCTACGAGCAGTACTTC.

This clone is a singleton in its sample. The chain's CDR3 is CASSYSPPGTGYEQYF. The CDR3 DNA follows: TGTGCCAGCAGTTATTCACCCCCCGGGACAGGTTACGAGCAGTACTTC. J is TRBJ2-7 and V is TRBV6-6, with 8 bases lining up with TRBD1. Germline-derived CDR1 and CDR2 are MNHNY and SVGAGI (reference sequence). With 3 bases clipped from V and 4 bases from J, the junction kept 11 bases outside the gene matches. This CDR3 comprises 16 residues.

Notes on this clone: The junction and the germline gene differ at one end; a read error may be behind it. The rearrangement uses TRBV7-2 and TRBJ2-1; TRBD2 agrees at 8 bases. Germline assignment: CDR1 SGHTA and CDR2 FQGNSA. The CDR3 length is 14 residues. CDR3 DNA: TGTGCCAGCAGCCTGGGGGCTAGCGGGCATGAACAGTTCTTC. It codes for CASSLGASGHEQFF. Drawing the rest from reference TRBV7-2 and TRBJ2-1, the complete variable domain is GAGVSQSPSNKVTEKGKDVELRCDPISGHTALYWYRQSLGQGLEFLIYFQGNSAPDKSGLPSDRFSAERTGGSVSTLTIQRTQQEDSAVYLCASSLGASGHEQFFGPGTRLTVL.

The chain uses TRBV7-2 and TRBJ2-1; 7 nucleotides match TRBD2. This CDR3 region has 13 residues. V shed 3 bases, J shed 8 bases, and the junction held 4 bases outside the gene matches. Germline V gene lookup returns CDR1 SGHTA and CDR2 FQGNSA. The CDR3 DNA sequence: TGTGCCAGCAGCTTCAGCGCGGGAGATGAGCAGTTCTTC. The encoded protein is CASSFSAGDEQFF.